This entry lists 17 T cell receptor beta chains sequenced from one sample in a study of blood T cell repertoires in COVID-19. Clones were read by immunoSEQ multiplex PCR, and TCRdb kept only the in-frame ones, dropping some. The sample includes a few hundred thousand clones, 86% of them seen just once. Sequencing input: peripheral blood. Source of these receptors: a woman aged 45-60 years with COVID-19, enrolled during active disease.

The J gene is TRBJ2-5, the V gene TRBV6-2 or TRBV6-3; 8 nucleotides line up with TRBD1. The CDR3 runs to 13 residues. Germline V gene lookup returns CDR1 MNHEY and CDR2 SVGEGT. Trimming at V came to 6 bases and at J to 6 bases, leaving 6 bases not matched to a gene. The CDR3: CASSERDRKTQYF. CDR3 nucleotide sequence: TGTGCCAGCAGCGAAAGGGACAGGAAGACCCAGTACTTC.

The chain couples TRBV15 to TRBJ2-3; the D gene is possibly TRBD1 (5 bases). The V gene's germline CDR1 is LNHNV and CDR2 YYDKDF (reference sequence). The CDR3 loop spans 13 amino acids. Trimming took off 3 bases at V and 4 bases at J, with 8 bases between the two ends. CDR3 DNA: TGTGCCACCAGCAGGGCGACAGCAGATACGCAGTATTTT. Its translation: CATSRATADTQYF.

J is TRBJ1-6 and V is TRBV3-1 (or the pseudogene TRBV3-2); no firm D call. This CDR3 has 16 residues. CDR1 LGHDT and CDR2 YNNKEL come from the germline V gene (reference sequence). V was cut by 0 bases and J by 10 bases, with 16 bases left in between. The DNA for the CDR3 is TGTGCCAGCAGCCAAGACGTTCCGGGGATGAGATCACCCCTCCACTTT. It encodes CASSQDVPGMRSPLHF.

The CDR3 loop reads CASSESRQGHPLYGYTF. The DNA of the CDR3 is TGCGCCAGCAGTGAGTCAAGACAGGGCCACCCTCTCTATGGCTACACCTTC. The chain recombines TRBV10-1 with TRBJ1-2, with TRBD1 identical over 7 bases. CDR1 is WNHNN, CDR2 SYGVQD, per germline (reference sequence). The CDR3 is made up of 17 amino acids. J gave up 4 bases and V 0 bases, and 11 bases lay outside the gene matches.

This clone came up a few times. The rearrangement joins TRBV10-2 to TRBJ1-5, with D possibly TRBD1 on 5 matching bases. Trimming left V 6 bases short and J 6 bases short, with 12 bases between. The CDR3 runs 13 residues. Germline loops: CDR1 WSHSY, CDR2 SAAADI. CDR3 nucleotides: TGCGCCAGCAGCCCAGGGAGGACTCAGCCCCAGCATTTT. Translating it yields CASSPGRTQPQHF.

The chain employs TRBV14 and TRBJ2-1, with TRBD2 identical over 13 bases. The CDR3 consists of 15 residues. Germline V CDR1 and CDR2: SGHDN, FVKESK. Trimming removed 3 bases from V and 7 bases from J; junction bases left unmatched: 3. The CDR3 DNA follows: TGTGCCAGCAGCCAGACTAGCGGGGGGAGGAATGAGCAGTTCTTC. This translates into CASSQTSGGRNEQFF.

This clone occurred a few times. This sequence joins TRBV9 and TRBJ2-1, with TRBD2 as a possible D gene (6 bases). The CDR3 has 14 amino acids. Trimming cost V 0 bases and J 7 bases, with 11 bases left between them. The germline gives CDR1 SGDLS, CDR2 YYNGEE. Here the CDR3 DNA reads TGTGCCAGCAGCGTAGGGAAAGGGAGGAATGAGCAGTTCTTC. It translates to CASSVGKGRNEQFF.

V is TRBV5-1 and J is TRBJ2-7; possible D gene TRBD1, 5 bases. Germline V gives CDR1 SGHRS, CDR2 YFSETQ. This CDR3 spans 13 amino acids. V was clipped by 4 bases and J by 4 bases, with 12 bases between them. CDR3 sequence (DNA): TGCGCCAGCAGCCTATTAACAGGTTACGAGCAGTACTTC. Protein: CASSLLTGYEQYF.

The rearrangement links TRBV2 to TRBJ1-3, with D hard to call. Germline-derived CDR1 and CDR2 are SNHLY and FYNNEI. The CDR3 sequence is 15 residues long. The V end was cut by 4 bases, the J end by 0 bases, with 10 bases between. CDR3 nucleotides: TGTGCCAGCAGTGTCGCGGGTTACTCTGGAAACACCATATATTTT. This gives the protein CASSVAGYSGNTIYF.

V gene TRBV11-2 combines with J gene TRBJ2-5; the match to TRBD2 covers 9 bases. CDR3 size: 15 residues. With V trimmed by 2 bases and J by 5 bases, 6 bases remained unmatched. CDR1 is SGHAT and CDR2 is FQNNGV in the germline V gene. DNA for the CDR3: TGTGCCAGCAGCTTACAGCGGGGGGCCTCGGAGACCCAGTACTTC. This translates into CASSLQRGASETQYF.

This chain connects TRBV24-1 to TRBJ2-1, with 9 bases matching TRBD1. V trimming: 2 bases; J trimming: 6 bases; junction bases outside the gene matches: 4. Germline loops: CDR1 KGHDR, CDR2 SFDVKD. The CDR3 loop spans 15 amino acids. The CDR3: CATSDYRTGANEQFF. The DNA for the CDR3 is TGTGCCACCAGTGATTACCGGACAGGGGCCAATGAGCAGTTCTTC.

This rearrangement joins TRBV9 to TRBJ1-3; perhaps TRBD1 as D (6 bases). Trimming left V 9 bases short and J 0 bases short, with 13 bases between. The germline V gene has CDR1 SGDLS and CDR2 YYNGEE. The CDR3 spans 14 residues. Written as DNA, the CDR3 is TGTGCCATCCTCAAGGGGGACTCTGGAAACACCATATATTTT. Translating gives CAILKGDSGNTIYF.

The V call is TRBV10-3, the J call TRBJ1-5; the D gene is possibly TRBD1 (5 bases). This CDR3 has 17 amino acids. Germline lookup yields CDR1 ENHRY and CDR2 SYGVKD. V was clipped by 4 bases and J by 2 bases, with 18 bases between them. CDR3 region: CAISGGGQGSGNQPQHF. The CDR3 nucleotides read TGTGCCATCAGTGGGGGTGGGCAGGGATCGGGCAATCAGCCCCAGCATTTT.

J is TRBJ2-1 and V is TRBV28; 9 nucleotides align to TRBD2. Germline V gene sequence: CDR1 MDHEN, CDR2 SYDVKM. The CDR3 spans 15 residues. After removal of 7 bases from V and 7 bases from J, the junction contained 11 bases not matched to a gene. This CDR3 reads CASTETSGLRNEQFF. The CDR3 DNA follows: TGTGCCAGCACCGAGACTAGCGGTTTGAGGAATGAGCAGTTCTTC. The full variable domain, in which reference TRBV28 and TRBJ2-1 provide the parts outside the CDR3, is DVKVTQSSRYLVKRTGEKVFLECVQDMDHENMFWYRQDPGLGLRLIYFSYDVKMKEKGDIPEGYSVSREKKERFSLILESASTNQTSMYLCASTETSGLRNEQFFGPGTRLTVL.

The chain carries TRBV19 and TRBJ2-1; D is perhaps TRBD2 (6 bases). From germline, CDR1 is LNHDA and CDR2 SQIVND (reference sequence). V dropped 5 bases and J dropped 0 bases, with 8 bases sitting between them. This CDR3 spans 14 amino acids. CDR3 sequence reads: CASSGDSSYNEQFF. CDR3 bases: TGTGCCAGTAGTGGGGACTCCTCCTACAATGAGCAGTTCTTC.

The chain is built from TRBV18 and TRBJ2-5; no reliable D call. Per the germline V gene, CDR1 is KGHSH and CDR2 is LQKENI. Trimming took 3 bases from V and 5 from J, leaving 10 bases between them. This CDR3 contains 13 residues. The CDR3 DNA sequence: TGTGCCAGCTCACCTAGCAGCGATGAGACCCAGTACTTC. Protein product: CASSPSSDETQYF.

The chain combines TRBV7-9 with TRBJ2-6; 7 nucleotides agree with TRBD2. V was clipped by 0 bases and J by 5 bases; unmatched bases: 4. Germline loops: CDR1 SEHNR, CDR2 FQNEAQ (reference sequence). There are 16 residues in the CDR3. The CDR3: CASSLAFGGRANVLTF. CDR3 DNA: TGTGCCAGCAGCTTAGCGTTCGGGGGGAGGGCCAACGTCCTGACTTTC.